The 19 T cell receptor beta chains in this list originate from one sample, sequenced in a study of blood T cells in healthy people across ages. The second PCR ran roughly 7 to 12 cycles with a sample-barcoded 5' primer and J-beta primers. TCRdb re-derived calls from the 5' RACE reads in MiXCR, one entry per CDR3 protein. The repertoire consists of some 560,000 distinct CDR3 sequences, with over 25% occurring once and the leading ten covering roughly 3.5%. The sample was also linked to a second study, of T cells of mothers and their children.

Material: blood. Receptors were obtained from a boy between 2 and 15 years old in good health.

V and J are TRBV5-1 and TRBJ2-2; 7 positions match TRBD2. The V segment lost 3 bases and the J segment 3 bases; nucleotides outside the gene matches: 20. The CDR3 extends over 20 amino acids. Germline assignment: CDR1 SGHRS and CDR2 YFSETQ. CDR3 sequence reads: CASSSGNRAGASGDTGELFF. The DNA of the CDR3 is TGCGCCAGCAGCTCGGGTAATCGGGCGGGAGCGTCTGGGGACACCGGGGAGCTGTTTTTT.

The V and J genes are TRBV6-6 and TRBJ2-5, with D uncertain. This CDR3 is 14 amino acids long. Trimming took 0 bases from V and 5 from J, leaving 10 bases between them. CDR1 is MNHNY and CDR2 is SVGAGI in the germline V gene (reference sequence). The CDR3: CASSYSNPRETQYF. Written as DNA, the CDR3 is TGTGCCAGCAGTTACTCGAACCCTCGGGAGACCCAGTACTTC.

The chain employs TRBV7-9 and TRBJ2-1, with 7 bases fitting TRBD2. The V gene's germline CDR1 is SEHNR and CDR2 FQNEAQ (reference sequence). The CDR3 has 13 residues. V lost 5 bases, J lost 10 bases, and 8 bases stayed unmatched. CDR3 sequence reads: CASSPSGGAEQFF. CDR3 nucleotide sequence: TGTGCCAGCAGCCCTAGCGGAGGGGCAGAGCAGTTCTTC.

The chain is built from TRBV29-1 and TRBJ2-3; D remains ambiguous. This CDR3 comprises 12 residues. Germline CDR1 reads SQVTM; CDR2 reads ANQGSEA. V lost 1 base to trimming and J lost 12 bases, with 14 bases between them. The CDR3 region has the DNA TGCAGCGTTGAAGTGGATCGTCCGGTCCAGTATTTT. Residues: CSVEVDRPVQYF.

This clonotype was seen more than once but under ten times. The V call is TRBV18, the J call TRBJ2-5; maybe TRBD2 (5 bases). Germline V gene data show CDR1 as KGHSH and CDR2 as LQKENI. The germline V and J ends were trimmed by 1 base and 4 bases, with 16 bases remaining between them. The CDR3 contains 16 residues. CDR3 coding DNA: TGTGCCAGCTCACCACTTGCTGGACTCTCCCCAGAGACCCAGTACTTC. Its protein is CASSPLAGLSPETQYF.

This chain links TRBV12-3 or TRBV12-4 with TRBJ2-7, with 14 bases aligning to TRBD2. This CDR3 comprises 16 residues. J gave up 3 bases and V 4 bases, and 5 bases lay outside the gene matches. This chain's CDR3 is CASSSWTSGRFYEQYF. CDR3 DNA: TGTGCCAGCAGTTCCTGGACTAGCGGGAGGTTCTACGAGCAGTACTTC.

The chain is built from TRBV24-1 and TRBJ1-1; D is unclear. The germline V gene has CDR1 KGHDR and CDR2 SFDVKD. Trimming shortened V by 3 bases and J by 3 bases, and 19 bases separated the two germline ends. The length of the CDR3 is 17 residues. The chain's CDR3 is CATSDGSGRGLDTEAFF. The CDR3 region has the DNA TGTGCCACCAGTGATGGGAGCGGGCGAGGGCTGGACACTGAAGCTTTCTTT.

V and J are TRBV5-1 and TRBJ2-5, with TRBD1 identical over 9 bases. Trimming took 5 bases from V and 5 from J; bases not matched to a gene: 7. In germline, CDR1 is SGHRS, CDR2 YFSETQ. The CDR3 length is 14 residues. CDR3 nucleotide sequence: TGCGCCAGCAGACGGGGGACAGGGCGCGAGACCCAGTACTTC. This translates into CASRRGTGRETQYF.

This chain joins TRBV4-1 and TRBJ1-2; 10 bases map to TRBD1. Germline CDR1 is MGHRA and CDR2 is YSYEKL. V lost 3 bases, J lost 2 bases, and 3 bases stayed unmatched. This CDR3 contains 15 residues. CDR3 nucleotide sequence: TGCGCCAGCAGCCAGGGACAGGGGACGAACTATGGCTACACCTTC. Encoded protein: CASSQGQGTNYGYTF.

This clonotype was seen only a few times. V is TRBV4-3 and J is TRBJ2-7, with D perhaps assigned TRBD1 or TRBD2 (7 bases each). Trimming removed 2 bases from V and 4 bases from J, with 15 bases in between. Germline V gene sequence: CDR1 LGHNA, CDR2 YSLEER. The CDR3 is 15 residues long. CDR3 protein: CASSQFQGEGYEQYF. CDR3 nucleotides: TGCGCCAGCAGCCAATTCCAGGGGGAGGGGTACGAGCAGTACTTC.

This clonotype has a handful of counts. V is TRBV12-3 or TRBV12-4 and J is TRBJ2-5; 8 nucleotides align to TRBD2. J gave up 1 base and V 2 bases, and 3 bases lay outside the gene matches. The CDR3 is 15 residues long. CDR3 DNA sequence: TGTGCCAGCAGTTTACTAGCGGGCAGCCAAGAGACCCAGTACTTC. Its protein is CASSLLAGSQETQYF.

The CDR3 DNA is TGTGCCAGCAGTGACCGGGACAGGGGGGCAGATACGCAGTATTTT. Its translation is CASSDRDRGADTQYF. This sequence joins TRBV25-1 and TRBJ2-3, with 11 bases that match TRBD1. Germline loops: CDR1 MGHDK, CDR2 SYGVNS. This CDR3 has 15 amino acids. After removal of 3 bases from V and 4 bases from J, the junction contained 3 bases not matched to a gene.

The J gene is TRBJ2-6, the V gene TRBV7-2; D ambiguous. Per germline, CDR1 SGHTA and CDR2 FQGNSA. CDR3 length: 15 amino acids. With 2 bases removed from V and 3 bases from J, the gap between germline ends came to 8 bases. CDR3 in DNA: TGTGCCAGCAGCTTAAATCTTGGTGGGGCCAACGTCCTGACTTTC. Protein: CASSLNLGGANVLTF.

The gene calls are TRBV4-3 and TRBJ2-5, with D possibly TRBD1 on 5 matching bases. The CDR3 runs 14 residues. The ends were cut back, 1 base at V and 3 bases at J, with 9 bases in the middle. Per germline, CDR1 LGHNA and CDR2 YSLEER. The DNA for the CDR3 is TGCGCCAGCAGCCAAGTGGGCAGGGAAGAGACCCAGTACTTC. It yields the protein CASSQVGREETQYF.

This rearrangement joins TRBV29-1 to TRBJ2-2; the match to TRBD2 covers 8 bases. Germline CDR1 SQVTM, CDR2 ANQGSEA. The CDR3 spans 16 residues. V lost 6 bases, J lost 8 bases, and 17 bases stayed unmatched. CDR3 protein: CSVLCTNREGPGELFF. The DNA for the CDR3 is TGCAGCGTCCTGTGTACGAATCGGGAGGGCCCGGGGGAGCTGTTTTTT.

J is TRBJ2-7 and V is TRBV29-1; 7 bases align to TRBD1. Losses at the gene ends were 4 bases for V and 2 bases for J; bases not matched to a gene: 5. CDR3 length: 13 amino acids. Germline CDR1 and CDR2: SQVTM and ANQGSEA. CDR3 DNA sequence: TGCAGCGTTGCGGGACAGAAAGCCTACGAGCAGTACTTC. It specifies CSVAGQKAYEQYF.

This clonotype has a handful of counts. The CDR3 nucleotides read TGCAGTGCTAGAGGGACGCTGGGAGAGACCCAGTACTTC. Amino acids: CSARGTLGETQYF. V and J are TRBV20-1 and TRBJ2-5; D uncertain. CDR3 length: 13 residues. Germline lookup yields CDR1 DFQATT and CDR2 SNEGSKA (reference sequence). V was cut by 1 base and J by 4 bases, with 10 bases left in between.

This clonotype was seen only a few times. As DNA, the CDR3 is TGTGCCAGCAGCCATTTTGGACAGGGGGGCGGGGAGCTGTTTTTT. It specifies CASSHFGQGGGELFF. The chain has TRBV3-1 and TRBJ2-2; 10 bases are shared with TRBD1. Per the germline V gene, CDR1 is LGHDT and CDR2 is YNNKEL (reference sequence). Trimming removed 3 bases from V and 7 bases from J; junction bases left unmatched: 5. This CDR3 is built from 15 residues.

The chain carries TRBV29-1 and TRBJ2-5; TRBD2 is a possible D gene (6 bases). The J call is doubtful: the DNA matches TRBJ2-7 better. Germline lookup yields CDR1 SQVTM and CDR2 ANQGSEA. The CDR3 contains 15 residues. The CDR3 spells CSVGGSMGGTYEQYF. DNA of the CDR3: TGCAGCGTTGGGGGGTCGATGGGGGGAACCTACGAGCAGTACTTC.